This passage covers 3 T cell receptor beta chains from one sample sequenced in a study of cytomegalovirus exposure and HLA in healthy donors. The PCR used 60 Vbeta and 13 Jbeta primers. Using immunoSEQ multiplex PCR, the repertoire was profiled, and TCRdb retains in-frame clones only, with some absent. The data contain some 210,000 clones, about three quarters of them seen just once; the ten biggest clones take up approximately 2.1%. Input material: PBMCs. The receptors originated from a woman between 25 and 40 years old in good health and CMV-seropositive.

The rearrangement uses TRBV4-2 and TRBJ1-5; 9 bases match TRBD1. The V gene's germline CDR1 is LGHNA and CDR2 YNFKEQ. Losses at the gene ends were 0 bases for V and 7 bases for J; bases not matched to a gene: 7. The CDR3 loop spans 16 amino acids. The CDR3, as DNA: TGTGCCAGCAGCCAAGATTTGGGACAGGGTTACCAGCCCCAGCATTTT. This translates into CASSQDLGQGYQPQHF.

The V gene is TRBV6-6, the J gene TRBJ2-7; possible D gene TRBD2, 5 bases. The CDR3 length is 15 residues. V was cut by 4 bases and J by 7 bases, with 20 bases left in between. CDR1 and CDR2 (germline): MNHNY, SVGAGI (reference sequence). The CDR3 here is CASSSSLTGPREQYF. The CDR3 region has the DNA TGTGCCAGCAGTTCTAGCCTCACGGGTCCGCGGGAGCAGTACTTC.

V gene TRBV9 combines with J gene TRBJ2-3, with TRBD2 matching 12 bases. Germline CDR1 reads SGDLS; CDR2 reads YYNGEE. CDR3 length: 17 residues. The junction had 9 bases not matched to a gene; V was cut back by 3 bases and J by 4 bases. Here the CDR3 DNA reads TGTGCCAGCAGCGATGGGCTAGCGGGGGGGCGTGCAGATACGCAGTATTTT. Translated, it gives CASSDGLAGGRADTQYF.